These 26 T cell receptor beta chains originate from one sample sequenced in a study of blood T cell repertoires in COVID-19. Measured with immunoSEQ multiplex PCR; TCRdb has only the in-frame clones, and not every one. The sample yields about 92,000 clones, 80% seen once. Sequencing was done on a sample of peripheral blood. These TCRs come from a woman older than 75 with active or convalescent COVID-19.

This chain joins TRBV18 and TRBJ2-5, with D perhaps matching TRBD2 (6 bases). Germline loops: CDR1 KGHSH, CDR2 LQKENI. V shed 6 bases and J shed 4 bases, with 12 bases lying between them. This CDR3 comprises 13 residues. CDR3 amino acids: CASSPGLGETQYF. DNA of the CDR3: TGTGCCAGCTCGCCGGGACTCGGAGAGACCCAGTACTTC. Full variable domain (missing parts from reference TRBV18 and TRBJ2-5): NAGVMQNPRHLVRRRGQEARLRCSPMKGHSHVYWYRQLPEEGLKFMVYLQKENIIDESGMPKERFSAEFPKEGPSILRIQQVVRGDSAAYFCASSPGLGETQYFGPGTRLLVL.

This chain links TRBV7-3 with TRBJ2-2, with TRBD1 identical over 7 bases. Germline CDR1 reads SGHTA; CDR2 reads FQGTGA. V shed 5 bases, J shed 3 bases, and the junction held 9 bases outside the gene matches. The CDR3 totals 16 residues. The CDR3 sequence: CASSERDSRDTGELFF. The CDR3 DNA reads TGTGCCAGCAGCGAAAGGGACAGTCGAGACACCGGGGAGCTGTTTTTT.

V and J are TRBV7-9 and TRBJ1-2, with unresolved D. From germline, CDR1 is SEHNR and CDR2 FQNEAQ (reference sequence). V gave up 1 base and J gave up 2 bases, with 5 bases separating them. The CDR3 sequence is 13 residues long. In DNA form, the CDR3 reads TGTGCCAGCAGCTTAGACAGCAACTATGGCTACACCTTC. This encodes CASSLDSNYGYTF.

This clone was seen only a few times. J is TRBJ2-3 and V is TRBV4-1, with TRBD2 identical over 15 bases. The CDR3 length is 18 residues. Germline CDR1 MGHRA, CDR2 YSYEKL. Trimming cost V 4 bases and J 0 bases; bases outside gene matches: 5. The DNA for the CDR3 is TGCGCCAGCAGCCTTCGGACTAGCGGGAGGGCTAGCACAGATACGCAGTATTTT. Its protein is CASSLRTSGRASTDTQYF.

This sequence joins TRBV30 and TRBJ2-1, with D possibly being TRBD1 (6 bases). The germline V and J ends were trimmed by 2 bases and 0 bases, with 14 bases remaining between them. This CDR3 is built from 16 residues. Germline lookup yields CDR1 GTSNPN and CDR2 SVGIG (reference sequence). The CDR3, as DNA: TGTGCCTGGAGTCCTACTTCAGGGGTCTCCTACAATGAGCAGTTCTTC. Translating gives CAWSPTSGVSYNEQFF.

This rearrangement joins TRBV7-9 to TRBJ2-7; 9 nucleotides agree with TRBD1. There are 15 residues in the CDR3. Germline values: CDR1 SEHNR, CDR2 FQNEAQ (reference sequence). J gave up 4 bases and V 1 base, and 5 bases lay outside the gene matches. CDR3 residues: CASSLVGTGYYEQYF. CDR3 sequence (DNA): TGTGCCAGCAGCTTAGTCGGGACAGGGTATTACGAGCAGTACTTC.

The gene calls are TRBV7-2 and TRBJ1-2; the D is unclear. CDR1 is SGHTA, CDR2 FQGNSA, per germline. The CDR3 is 13 amino acids. Trimming shortened V by 1 base and J by 3 bases, and 6 bases separated the two germline ends. As DNA, the CDR3 is TGTGCCAGCAGCTTAGGCGGGGACTATGGCTACACCTTC. Residues: CASSLGGDYGYTF.

The CDR3 DNA sequence: TGTGCCAGTAGAGGAGACAGGGAAGCTTTCTTT. Translated: CASRGDREAFF. V usage is TRBV11-2 and J usage is TRBJ1-1; D is possibly TRBD1 (6 bases). Germline V gene data show CDR1 as SGHAT and CDR2 as FQNNGV. The CDR3 length is 11 residues. V was cut by 9 bases and J by 8 bases, with 13 bases left in between.

This clone was found once. The junction shows a germline mismatch at one end, possibly a read error. The chain is built from TRBV6-2 or TRBV6-3 and TRBJ2-1; D ambiguous. CDR1 is MNHEY, CDR2 SVGEGT, per germline. CDR3 length equals 14 residues. The CDR3 DNA follows: TGTGCTAGCAGCGATAGTGTCGCCTACAATGAGCAGTTCTTC. Amino acid sequence: CASSDSVAYNEQFF.

This rearrangement joins TRBV4-1 to TRBJ2-1, with D maybe TRBD2 (5 bases). This CDR3 spans 16 amino acids. CDR1 is MGHRA and CDR2 is YSYEKL in the germline V gene. V was clipped by 1 base and J by 4 bases, with 14 bases between them. CDR3 DNA: TGCGCCAGCAGCCAAGGGAGGTTAGCGCCATACAATGAGCAGTTCTTC. Translation gives CASSQGRLAPYNEQFF.

The V gene is TRBV4-3, the J gene TRBJ1-5; 7 bases match TRBD1. This CDR3 is 13 amino acids long. Germline V gene lookup returns CDR1 LGHNA and CDR2 YSLEER. V was pared by 5 bases and J by 9 bases, with 7 bases of the junction left unmatched. CDR3 amino acids: CASSGTEDTPQHF. CDR3 nucleotides: TGCGCCAGCAGCGGGACAGAGGATACGCCCCAGCATTTT.

V and J are TRBV29-1 and TRBJ2-7; D uncertain. The CDR3 contains 11 residues. Germline CDR1 reads SQVTM; CDR2 reads ANQGSEA. Trimming shortened V by 1 base and J by 6 bases, and 7 bases separated the two germline ends. The CDR3 here is CSVEGPSEQYF. In DNA, the CDR3 is TGCAGCGTTGAAGGGCCCTCCGAGCAGTACTTC.

The rearrangement joins TRBV18 to TRBJ2-7; TRBD2 matches at 10 bases. CDR1 is KGHSH, CDR2 LQKENI, per germline. The V and J ends lost 1 base and 5 bases, in that order; junction bases with no gene match: 14. The CDR3 spans 18 residues. The CDR3 protein is CASSPQTLGPSGGHEQYF. The CDR3 bases are TGTGCCAGCTCACCACAAACGCTCGGGCCTAGCGGGGGCCACGAGCAGTACTTC.

This chain links TRBV6-6 with TRBJ2-5, with a tentative D call TRBD1 (7 bases). V was pared by 6 bases and J by 4 bases, with 21 bases between. Germline assignment: CDR1 MNHNY and CDR2 SVGAGI (reference sequence). CDR3 length: 16 amino acids. The CDR3: CASSKFAAGQSETQYF. The CDR3 DNA reads TGTGCCAGCAGCAAATTCGCGGCGGGACAGTCAGAGACCCAGTACTTC.

V and J are TRBV28 and TRBJ1-5, with 9 bases identical to TRBD1. CDR3 length equals 14 residues. Looked up from germline, CDR1 is MDHEN and CDR2 is SYDVKM. Germline trimming cut 6 bases from V and 6 bases from J; bases unmatched to any gene: 6. CDR3 in DNA: TGTGCCAGCAGGGGGGACAGGGATGGTCAGCCCCAGCATTTT. Translated: CASRGDRDGQPQHF.

The rearrangement links TRBV24-1 to TRBJ1-2; 8 nucleotides align to TRBD1. V lost 10 bases and J lost 0; bases outside the gene matches: 9. Germline V gene lookup returns CDR1 KGHDR and CDR2 SFDVKD. The length of the CDR3 is 15 residues. The CDR3 bases are TGTGCCACTACTATTGAGACAGGGGCTAACTATGGCTACACCTTC. This gives the protein CATTIETGANYGYTF.

This clone was found many times. CDR3: CATSEQGYGYTF. The CDR3 DNA reads TGTGCCACCAGCGAACAGGGCTATGGCTACACCTTC. The chain has TRBV10-3 and TRBJ1-2, with D possibly TRBD1 on 6 matching bases. The V and J ends lost 10 bases and 4 bases respectively, with 13 bases between them. The CDR3 contains 12 residues. Germline CDR1 and CDR2: ENHRY and SYGVKD.

The table lists this clone with a few counts. The rearrangement uses TRBV7-2 and TRBJ2-3, with 12 positions matching TRBD1. J lost 6 bases, V lost 5 bases, and 3 bases had no gene match. The CDR3 covers 14 residues. CDR1 SGHTA and CDR2 FQGNSA come from the germline V gene. In DNA, the CDR3 is TGTGCCAGCAGCCCGGGACAGGGGGCGGATACGCAGTATTTT. Residues: CASSPGQGADTQYF. Complete variable domain (other parts from reference TRBV7-2 and TRBJ2-3): GAGVSQSPSNKVTEKGKDVELRCDPISGHTALYWYRQSLGQGLEFLIYFQGNSAPDKSGLPSDRFSAERTGGSVSTLTIQRTQQEDSAVYLCASSPGQGADTQYFGPGTRLTVL.

The V call is TRBV6-1, the J call TRBJ2-7; tentatively, D is TRBD2 (5 bases). V lost 3 bases and J lost 7, with 10 bases in between. This CDR3 region has 12 residues. From germline, CDR1 is MNHNS and CDR2 SASEGT. Here the CDR3 DNA reads TGTGCCAGCAGTGAGCGGGTGGGGGAGCAGTACTTC. Translating it yields CASSERVGEQYF.

The rearrangement joins TRBV19 to TRBJ1-1; D might be TRBD1 (6 bases). The ends were cut back, 5 bases at V and 7 bases at J, with 14 bases in the middle. CDR1 is LNHDA, CDR2 SQIVND, per germline (reference sequence). CDR3 length: 13 amino acids. The CDR3 reads CASSHRGADEAFF. CDR3 nucleotides: TGTGCCAGTAGTCATCGGGGGGCTGATGAAGCTTTCTTT.

V usage is TRBV7-2 and J usage is TRBJ1-2; 8 bases agree with TRBD1. The V gene's germline CDR1 is SGHTA and CDR2 FQGNSA. CDR3 length: 14 amino acids. J lost 3 bases, V lost 5 bases, and 5 bases had no gene match. The CDR3 spells CASSETGVDYGYTF. CDR3 DNA sequence: TGTGCCAGCAGCGAGACAGGGGTGGACTATGGCTACACCTTC.

CDR3: CAWPLDTQYF. The CDR3 bases are TGTGCCTGGCCCCTAGATACGCAGTATTTT. J is TRBJ2-3 and V is TRBV30; D not certain. This CDR3 spans 10 amino acids. V was trimmed by 5 bases and J by 5 bases, leaving 5 bases between them. The germline gives CDR1 GTSNPN, CDR2 SVGIG (reference sequence).

The V gene is TRBV27, the J gene TRBJ1-6, with 7 nucleotides matching TRBD1. Germline trimming cut 6 bases from V and 7 bases from J; bases unmatched to any gene: 6. Per the germline V gene, CDR1 is MNHEY and CDR2 is SMNVEV (reference sequence). This CDR3 has 14 amino acids. The CDR3, as DNA: TGTGCCAGCAGCGGGACAGCCCAAAATTCACCCCTCCACTTT. Its protein is CASSGTAQNSPLHF.

V and J are TRBV25-1 and TRBJ1-4, with a weak D call TRBD1 (6 bases). The CDR3 loop spans 14 amino acids. Looked up from germline, CDR1 is MGHDK and CDR2 is SYGVNS. Trimming left V 4 bases short and J 6 bases short, with 12 bases between. CDR3 sequence: CASSAVTGYEKLFF. The CDR3 nucleotides are TGTGCCAGCAGTGCCGTTACAGGGTATGAAAAACTGTTTTTT.

The V gene is TRBV19, the J gene TRBJ2-2, with no clear D. This CDR3 comprises 14 residues. V was trimmed by 7 bases and J by 5 bases, leaving 14 bases between them. Germline V gives CDR1 LNHDA, CDR2 SQIVND (reference sequence). The CDR3: CASTLGGVTGELFF. The CDR3 DNA reads as TGTGCCAGTACCCTAGGTGGTGTGACCGGGGAGCTGTTTTTT.

The chain joins TRBV7-3 to TRBJ2-1, with 11 bases lining up with TRBD2. The V gene end was trimmed by 2 bases and the J gene end by 0 bases; junction bases not matched to a gene: 6. CDR1 is SGHTA, CDR2 FQGTGA, per germline. The CDR3 runs 18 residues. CDR3 residues: CASSLQASGGSSYNEQFF. Written as DNA, the CDR3 is TGTGCCAGCAGCTTACAGGCTAGCGGGGGGAGCTCCTACAATGAGCAGTTCTTC.